Here is one T cell receptor (beta chain) with its context. The antigen remains undetermined. This sample was taken from a study of T cells in tuberculosis. Notes on the study in general: Cases with active tuberculosis were adults, while controls were adolescents. Active tuberculosis patients had shorter CDR3-alpha; the beta difference was nonsignificant.

The CDR3 has 15 residues. The V and J ends lost 4 bases and 6 bases respectively, with 15 bases between them. Per the germline V gene, CDR1 is ENHRY and CDR2 is SYGVKD. Only in-frame clones appear in the TCRdb table, and some are missing; sequencing was by immunoSEQ multiplex PCR. Here the sample spans more than 35,000 clones, 90% to 95% being singletons. The TCR originated in a donor between 10 and 35 years old with latent tuberculosis or without tuberculosis infection. Some clones in this sample may be carry-over from other donors' samples. The chain recombines TRBV10-3 with TRBJ2-2, with D possibly being TRBD2 (6 bases). Sequenced input: PBMCs. The CDR3: CAISARRGGSGELFF. CDR3 sequence (DNA): TGTGCCATCAGTGCCAGGCGGGGAGGATCCGGGGAGCTGTTTTTT.